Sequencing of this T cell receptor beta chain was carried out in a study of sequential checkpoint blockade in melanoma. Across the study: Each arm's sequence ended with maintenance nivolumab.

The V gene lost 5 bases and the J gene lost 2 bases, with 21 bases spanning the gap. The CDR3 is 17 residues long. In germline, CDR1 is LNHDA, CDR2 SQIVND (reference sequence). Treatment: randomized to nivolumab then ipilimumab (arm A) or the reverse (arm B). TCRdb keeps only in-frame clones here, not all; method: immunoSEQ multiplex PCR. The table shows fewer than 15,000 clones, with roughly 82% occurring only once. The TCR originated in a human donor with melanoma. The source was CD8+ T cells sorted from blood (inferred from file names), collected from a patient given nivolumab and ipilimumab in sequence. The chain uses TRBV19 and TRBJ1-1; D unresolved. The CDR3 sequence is CASSQSWAGEANTEAFF. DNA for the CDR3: TGTGCCAGTAGTCAATCTTGGGCGGGTGAGGCTAACACTGAAGCTTTCTTT.